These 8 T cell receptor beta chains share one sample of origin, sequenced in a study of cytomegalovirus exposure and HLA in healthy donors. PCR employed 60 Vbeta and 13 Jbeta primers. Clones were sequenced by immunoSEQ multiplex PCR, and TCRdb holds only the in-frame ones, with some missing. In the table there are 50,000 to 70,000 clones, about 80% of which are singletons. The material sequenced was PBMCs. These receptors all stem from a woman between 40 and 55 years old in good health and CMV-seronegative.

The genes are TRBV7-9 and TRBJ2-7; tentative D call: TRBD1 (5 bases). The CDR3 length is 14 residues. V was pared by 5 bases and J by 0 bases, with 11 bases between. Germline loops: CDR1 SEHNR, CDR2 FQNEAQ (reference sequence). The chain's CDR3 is CASSPRVGSYEQYF. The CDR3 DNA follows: TGTGCCAGCAGCCCCAGGGTAGGCTCCTACGAGCAGTACTTC.

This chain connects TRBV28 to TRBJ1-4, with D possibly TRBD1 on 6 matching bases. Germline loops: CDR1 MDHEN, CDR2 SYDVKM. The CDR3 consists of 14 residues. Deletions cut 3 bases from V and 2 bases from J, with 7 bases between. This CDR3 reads CASSFRGTNEKLFF. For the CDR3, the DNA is TGTGCCAGCAGTTTCAGGGGTACTAATGAAAAACTGTTTTTT.

The DNA for the CDR3 is TGTGCCAGCAGGGGGACTAGCGAGGGGGAAGAGCAGTTCTTC. Residues: CASRGTSEGEEQFF. J is TRBJ2-1 and V is TRBV2; 10 bases agree with TRBD2. Germline V lookup: CDR1 SNHLY, CDR2 FYNNEI. V lost 6 bases, J lost 10 bases, and 9 bases stayed unmatched. This CDR3 contains 14 residues.

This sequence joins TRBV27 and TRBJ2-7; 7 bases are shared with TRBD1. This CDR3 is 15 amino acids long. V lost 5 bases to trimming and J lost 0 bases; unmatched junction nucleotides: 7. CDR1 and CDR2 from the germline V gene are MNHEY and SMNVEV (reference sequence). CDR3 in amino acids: CASSIRTGSSYEQYF. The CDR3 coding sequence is TGTGCCAGCAGTATTAGGACAGGCAGCTCCTACGAGCAGTACTTC.

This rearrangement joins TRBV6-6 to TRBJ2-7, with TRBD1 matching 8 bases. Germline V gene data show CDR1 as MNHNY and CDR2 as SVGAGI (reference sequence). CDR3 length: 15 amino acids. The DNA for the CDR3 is TGTATCTCCGGGACAGGAGGAACGGCGGCCTCCGAGCAGTACTTC. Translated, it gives CISGTGGTAASEQYF.

This CDR3 is CASSEEGDLAGGWETQYF. The CDR3 coding sequence is TGTGCCAGCAGTGAAGAAGGGGATCTAGCGGGAGGATGGGAGACCCAGTACTTC. The chain carries TRBV2 and TRBJ2-5; 11 nucleotides agree with TRBD2. CDR1 is SNHLY, CDR2 FYNNEI, per germline. This CDR3 comprises 18 residues. Unmatched junction bases numbered 12, after V lost 1 base and J lost 5 bases.

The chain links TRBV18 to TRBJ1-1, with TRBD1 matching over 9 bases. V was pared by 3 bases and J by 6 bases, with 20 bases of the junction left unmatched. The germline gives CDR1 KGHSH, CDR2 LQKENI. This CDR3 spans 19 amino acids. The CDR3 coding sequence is TGTGCCAGCTCACCGCTAATTCCCGGGACAGGGAGATCTTGGTCTGAAGCTTTCTTT. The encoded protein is CASSPLIPGTGRSWSEAFF.

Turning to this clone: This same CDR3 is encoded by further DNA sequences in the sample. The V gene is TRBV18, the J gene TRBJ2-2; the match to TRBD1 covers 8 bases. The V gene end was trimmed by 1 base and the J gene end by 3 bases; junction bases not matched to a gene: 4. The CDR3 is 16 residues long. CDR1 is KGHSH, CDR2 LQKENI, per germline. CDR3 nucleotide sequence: TGTGCCAGCTCACCACGCGACAGGGGCGACACCGGGGAGCTGTTTTTT. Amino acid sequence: CASSPRDRGDTGELFF.